This entry concerns a single T cell receptor (beta chain). This receptor's antigen is unknown. One end of the junction is discordant with germline, which a read error may explain. The germline V gene encodes CDR1 MNHNY and CDR2 SVGAGI (reference sequence). The CDR3 covers 13 residues, taking in both the cysteine and the phenylalanine. The sequence is cut down to CDR3 DNA, 39 bases in frame from base 1. The collaborating institutions used their own protocols to collect whole blood in K2EDTA tubes. Collaborator samples were shipped for TCRbeta analysis as frozen whole blood, isolated PBMCs, or DNA extracted from either sample type. This sample is part of a study of blood T cell repertoires in COVID-19 (dated by TCRdb to 2019 to 2021). The study in broad terms: Samples from collaborators originated in the United States, Italy and Spain and spanned both the acute and convalescent phases of COVID-19. The material from the prospective study consisted of cDNA or gDNA derived from T cells, B-cell-depleted T cells, or PBMCs. Deeply sampled blood TCRbeta repertoires from subjects exposed to, actively infected with, or recovered from COVID-19 were included in the dataset. The repertoires were released in a freely available public database meant as a resource for research on the immune response to SARS-CoV-2. Samples were obtained from the ongoing ImmuneRACE study (first 160 participants) and from about 1,300 subjects provided by 6 global collaborators. The sample metadata nearly always contained a de-identified subject ID, COVID-19 status, age in years and sex. Where available, HLA class I and class II types were obtained from metadata supplied by the sample provider rather than from assay-based typing.

The study at large found these results: Clinical and demographic metadata were provided uncurated, with the amount varying by source and participant.

TCRbeta CDR3 regions were amplified from genomic DNA by means of the immunoSEQ Assay, a bias-controlled multiplex PCR. The authors' analysis ran thus. Nucleated cell counts per sample were estimated from amplification of reference gene primers within the assay. To quantify the absolute abundance of each unique TCRbeta CDR3 rearrangement, sequence reads were collapsed and filtered. For each sample, productive Simpson clonality was calculated as the square root of Simpson's diversity index across productive rearrangements. TCRdb holds this immuneACCESS table with in-frame rearrangements only. Some clones are missing; in checked studies, unresolved V genes explain under half, and the rest has no known cause. V, J and clone size derive from that table, while D and trimming were established from the DNA sequence. The sample contains some 170,000 clones, roughly 86% of them found a single time. Jointly, the top ten make up 1.6% of the sample.

The sequencing sample was made of peripheral blood. The chain couples TRBV6-6 to TRBJ1-1, with 7 middle bases fitting TRBD1. The sequence derives from a woman aged 45-65 years with acute or convalescent COVID-19. The DNA sequence is TGTGCCAGCAGTGGGGACAGAGGGCCCTGGGGTGTCTTT. This translates into CASSGDRGPWGVF.